This TCR beta chain was sequenced in a study of PD-L1 blockade in urothelial cancer. Study observations and caveats: Durable-benefit patients expanded tumor-associated blood clones more at 3 weeks.

Profiling relied on immunoSEQ multiplex PCR, and the TCRdb table lists in-frame clones only, not all of them. The repertoire has tens of thousands of clones, nearly 90% of them found once; the top ten carry around 1.5%. This CDR3 is built from 16 residues. V gave up 2 bases and J gave up 1 base, with 14 bases separating them. The germline V gene has CDR1 SGHTA and CDR2 FQGNSA. Regarding time point: pretreatment peripheral blood. Concerning this clone: Antigen unknown.

This chain links TRBV7-2 with TRBJ2-5, with D perhaps TRBD2 (7 bases). This specimen consisted of PBMCs, obtained around atezolizumab (anti-PD-L1) treatment. This sequence was found in a man aged 60 to 75 with urothelial cancer. CDR3 DNA: TGTGCCAGCAGCTTAAGTTCGAGGGGGGGCCAAGAGACCCAGTACTTC. It is translated as CASSLSSRGGQETQYF.